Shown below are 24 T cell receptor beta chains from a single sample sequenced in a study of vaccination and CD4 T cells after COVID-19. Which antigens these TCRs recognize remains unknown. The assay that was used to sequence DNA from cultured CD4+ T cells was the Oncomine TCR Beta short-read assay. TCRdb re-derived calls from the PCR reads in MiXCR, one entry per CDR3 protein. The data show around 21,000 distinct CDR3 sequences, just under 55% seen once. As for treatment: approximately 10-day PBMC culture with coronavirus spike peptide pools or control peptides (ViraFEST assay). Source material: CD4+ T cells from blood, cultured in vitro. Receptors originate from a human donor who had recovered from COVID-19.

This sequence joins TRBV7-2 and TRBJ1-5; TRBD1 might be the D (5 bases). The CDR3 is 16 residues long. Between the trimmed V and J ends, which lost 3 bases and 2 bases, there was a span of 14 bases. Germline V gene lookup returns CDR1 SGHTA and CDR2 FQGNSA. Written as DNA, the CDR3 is TGTGCCAGCAGCTTGGGGGATAGTTGGGGCAATCAGCCCCAGCATTTT. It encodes CASSLGDSWGNQPQHF.

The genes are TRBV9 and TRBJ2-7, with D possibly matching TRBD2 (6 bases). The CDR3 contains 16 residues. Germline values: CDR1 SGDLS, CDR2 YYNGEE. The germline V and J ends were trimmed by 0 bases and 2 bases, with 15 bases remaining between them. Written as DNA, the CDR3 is TGTGCCAGCAGCGTAGAGGAAACGGGAGTCGCCTACGAGCAGTACTTC. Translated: CASSVEETGVAYEQYF.

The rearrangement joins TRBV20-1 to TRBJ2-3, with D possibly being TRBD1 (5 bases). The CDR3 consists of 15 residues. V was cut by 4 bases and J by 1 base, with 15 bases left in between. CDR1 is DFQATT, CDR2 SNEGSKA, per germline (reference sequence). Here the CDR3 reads CSANIGASGTDTQYF. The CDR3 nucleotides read TGCAGTGCTAATATAGGGGCCTCGGGCACAGATACGCAGTATTTT.

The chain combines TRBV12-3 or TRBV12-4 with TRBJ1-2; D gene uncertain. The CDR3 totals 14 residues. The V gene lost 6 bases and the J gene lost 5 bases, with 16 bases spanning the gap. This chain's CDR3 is CASREPNQSYGYTF. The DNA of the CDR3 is TGTGCCAGCAGAGAACCCAACCAGTCGTATGGCTACACCTTC.

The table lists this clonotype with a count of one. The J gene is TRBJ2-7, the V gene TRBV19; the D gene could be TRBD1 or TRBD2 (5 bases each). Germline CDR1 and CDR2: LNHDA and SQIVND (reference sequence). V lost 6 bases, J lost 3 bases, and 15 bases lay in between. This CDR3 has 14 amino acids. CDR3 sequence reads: CASSTRDRHYEQYF. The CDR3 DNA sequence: TGTGCCAGTAGCACCAGGGACCGACACTACGAGCAGTACTTC.

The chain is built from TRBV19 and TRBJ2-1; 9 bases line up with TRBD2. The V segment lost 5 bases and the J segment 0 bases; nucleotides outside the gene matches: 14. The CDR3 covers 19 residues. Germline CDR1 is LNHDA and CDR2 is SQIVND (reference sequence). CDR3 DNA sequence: TGTGCCAGTAGTGGAGGGACTAGCCGTACACCGAGCTCCTACAATGAGCAGTTCTTC. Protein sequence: CASSGGTSRTPSSYNEQFF.

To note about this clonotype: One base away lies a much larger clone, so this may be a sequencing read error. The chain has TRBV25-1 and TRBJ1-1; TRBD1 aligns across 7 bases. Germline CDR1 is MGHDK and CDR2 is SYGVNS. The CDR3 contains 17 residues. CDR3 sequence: CAGSVATWDSTNTEAFF. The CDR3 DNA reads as TGTGCCGGCAGTGTAGCAACTTGGGACAGTACGAACACTGAAGCTTTCTTT.

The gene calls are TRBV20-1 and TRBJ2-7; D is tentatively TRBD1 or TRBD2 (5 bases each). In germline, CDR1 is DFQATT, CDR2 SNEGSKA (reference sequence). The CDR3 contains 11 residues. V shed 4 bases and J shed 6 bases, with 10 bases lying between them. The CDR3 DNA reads TGCAGTGCTATGTTGGGGGTCGAGCAGTACTTC. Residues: CSAMLGVEQYF.

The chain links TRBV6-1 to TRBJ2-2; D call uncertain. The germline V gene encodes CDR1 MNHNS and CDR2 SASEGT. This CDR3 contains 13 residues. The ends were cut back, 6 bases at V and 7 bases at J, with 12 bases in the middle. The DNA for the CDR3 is TGTGCCAGCAGGACCGCGTGGGACGGGGAGCTGTTTTTT. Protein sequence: CASRTAWDGELFF.

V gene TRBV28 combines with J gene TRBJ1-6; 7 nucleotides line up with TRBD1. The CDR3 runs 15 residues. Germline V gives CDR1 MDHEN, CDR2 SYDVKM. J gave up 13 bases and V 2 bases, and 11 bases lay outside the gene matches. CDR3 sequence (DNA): TGTGCCAGCAGTTTAGGAGGGGGGACAGTCCTTCCCCTCCACTTT. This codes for CASSLGGGTVLPLHF.

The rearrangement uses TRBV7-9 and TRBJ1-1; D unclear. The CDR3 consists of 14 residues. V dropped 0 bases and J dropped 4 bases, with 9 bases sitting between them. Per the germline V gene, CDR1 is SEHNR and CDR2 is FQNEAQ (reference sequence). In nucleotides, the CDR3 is TGTGCCAGCAGCTTAGCAGCAAAGGGCACTGAAGCTTTCTTT. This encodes CASSLAAKGTEAFF.

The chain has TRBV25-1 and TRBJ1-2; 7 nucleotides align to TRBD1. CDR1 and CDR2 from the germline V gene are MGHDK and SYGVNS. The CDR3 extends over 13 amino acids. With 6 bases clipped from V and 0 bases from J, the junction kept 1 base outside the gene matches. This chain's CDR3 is CASRDRTNYGYTF. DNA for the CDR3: TGTGCCAGCAGGGACAGGACTAACTATGGCTACACCTTC.

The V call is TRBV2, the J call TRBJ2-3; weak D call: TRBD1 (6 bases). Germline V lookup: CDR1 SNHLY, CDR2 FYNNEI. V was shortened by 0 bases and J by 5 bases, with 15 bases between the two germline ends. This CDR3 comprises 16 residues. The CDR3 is CASSEAGATNGDTQYF. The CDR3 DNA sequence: TGTGCCAGCAGTGAAGCGGGGGCCACGAATGGAGATACGCAGTATTTT.

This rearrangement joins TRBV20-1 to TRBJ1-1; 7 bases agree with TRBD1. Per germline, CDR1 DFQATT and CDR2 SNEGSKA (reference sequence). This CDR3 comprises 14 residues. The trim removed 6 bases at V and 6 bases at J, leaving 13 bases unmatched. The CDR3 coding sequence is TGCAGTGCCGAACCCCAGGGGGGGAGCGCTGAAGCTTTCTTT. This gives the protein CSAEPQGGSAEAFF.

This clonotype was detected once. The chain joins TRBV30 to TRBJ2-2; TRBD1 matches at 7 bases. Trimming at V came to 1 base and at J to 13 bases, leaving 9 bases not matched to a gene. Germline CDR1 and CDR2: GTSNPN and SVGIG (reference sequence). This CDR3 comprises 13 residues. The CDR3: CAWSATDRLMLFF. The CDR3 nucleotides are TGTGCCTGGAGTGCCACGGACAGGTTGATGCTGTTTTTT.

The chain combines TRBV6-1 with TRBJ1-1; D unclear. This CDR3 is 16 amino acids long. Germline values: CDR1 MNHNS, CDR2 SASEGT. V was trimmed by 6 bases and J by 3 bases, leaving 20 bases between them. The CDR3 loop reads CASSQAGTTSYTEAFF. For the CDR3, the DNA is TGTGCCAGCAGCCAGGCAGGAACTACGTCTTACACTGAAGCTTTCTTT.

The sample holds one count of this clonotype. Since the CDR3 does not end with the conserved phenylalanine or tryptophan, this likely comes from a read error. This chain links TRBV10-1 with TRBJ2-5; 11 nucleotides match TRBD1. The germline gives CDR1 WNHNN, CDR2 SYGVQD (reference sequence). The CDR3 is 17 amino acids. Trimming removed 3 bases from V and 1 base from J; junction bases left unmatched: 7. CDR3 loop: CASSDPGQGGTQETQYL. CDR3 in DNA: TGCGCCAGCAGTGACCCGGGACAGGGGGGGACCCAAGAGACCCAGTACCTC.

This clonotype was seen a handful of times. CDR3 coding DNA: TGTGCCAGCAGCCCCGCTAGCGGTAGCACAGATACGCAGTATTTT. It yields the protein CASSPASGSTDTQYF. The J gene is TRBJ2-3, the V gene TRBV4-2; 7 bases agree with TRBD2. The V gene's germline CDR1 is LGHNA and CDR2 YNFKEQ. The CDR3 contains 15 residues. J lost 0 bases, V lost 4 bases, and 4 bases had no gene match.

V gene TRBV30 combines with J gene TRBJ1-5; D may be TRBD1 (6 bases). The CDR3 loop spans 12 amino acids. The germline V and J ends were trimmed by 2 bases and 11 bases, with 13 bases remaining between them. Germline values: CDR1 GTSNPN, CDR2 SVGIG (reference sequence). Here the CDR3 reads CAWSLVGGSQHF. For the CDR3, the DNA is TGTGCCTGGAGTCTTGTCGGGGGCTCCCAGCATTTT.

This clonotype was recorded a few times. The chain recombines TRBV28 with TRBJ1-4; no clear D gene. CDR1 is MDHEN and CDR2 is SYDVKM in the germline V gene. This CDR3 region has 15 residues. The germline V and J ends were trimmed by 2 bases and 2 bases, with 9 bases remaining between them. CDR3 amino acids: CASSLGRTTNEKLFF. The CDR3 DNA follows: TGTGCCAGCAGTTTAGGCAGGACTACTAATGAAAAACTGTTTTTT.

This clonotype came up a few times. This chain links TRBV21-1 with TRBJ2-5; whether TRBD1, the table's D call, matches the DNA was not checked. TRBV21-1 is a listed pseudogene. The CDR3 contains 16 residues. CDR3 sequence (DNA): TGTGCCAGCAGTCCCTGGGACACCGACAGGGAAGAGACCCAGTACTTC. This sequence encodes CASSPWDTDREETQYF.

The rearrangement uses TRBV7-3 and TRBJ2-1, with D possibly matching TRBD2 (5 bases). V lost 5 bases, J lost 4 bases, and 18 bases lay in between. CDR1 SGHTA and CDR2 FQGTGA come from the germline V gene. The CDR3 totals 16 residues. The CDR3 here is CASSPFGSTRYNEQFF. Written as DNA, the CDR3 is TGTGCCAGCAGCCCCTTTGGGTCTACTAGGTACAATGAGCAGTTCTTC.

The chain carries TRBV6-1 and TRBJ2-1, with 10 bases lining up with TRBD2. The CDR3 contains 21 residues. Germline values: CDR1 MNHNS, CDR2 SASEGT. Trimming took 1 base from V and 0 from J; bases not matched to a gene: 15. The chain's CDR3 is CASSEELLLAGATSSYNEQFF. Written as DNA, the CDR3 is TGTGCCAGCAGTGAAGAGCTTCTGCTAGCGGGGGCTACGAGCTCCTACAATGAGCAGTTCTTC.

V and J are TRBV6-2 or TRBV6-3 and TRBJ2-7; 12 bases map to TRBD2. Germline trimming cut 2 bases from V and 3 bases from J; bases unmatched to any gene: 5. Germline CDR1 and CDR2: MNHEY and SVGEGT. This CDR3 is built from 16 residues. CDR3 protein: CASSYQRTSGIYEQYF. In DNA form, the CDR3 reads TGTGCCAGCAGTTACCAACGGACTAGCGGGATCTACGAGCAGTACTTC.